A selection of T cell receptor beta chains follows, all from one sample in a study of blood T cells in healthy people across ages. In TCRdb, the 5' RACE reads were re-called with MiXCR into one record per CDR3 protein. The table records about 830,000 distinct CDR3 sequences, 62% of them present only once. Source material: blood. The origin of the receptors is a man aged 25-45 years in good health. CDR3s leave out the opening cysteine and the closing phenylalanine or tryptophan.

CDR3aa | v_gene
SAGGTGLDGGYT | TRBV20-1
ASSLGTGSANYGYT | TRBV5-6
ASSLKDTDTQY | TRBV5-5
ASSEWETSGRGNNEQF | TRBV25-1
ASKRRTESNSPLH | TRBV2
SARDLGFYGYT | TRBV20-1
ASLAGRQETQF | TRBV28
ASSLALGQGNSPLH | TRBV12-3/TRBV12-4
ASSLAAAAWGRETQY | TRBV7-2
AISPIGAETQY | TRBV10-3
AISESPAGALYGYT | TRBV10-3
ASSLEVGGEETQY | TRBV5-1
ASSVGAGTGNYNEQF | TRBV9
ASSHAEGSYEQY | TRBV3-1
ASSPRGQWGYT | TRBV14
ASSHGAQTGVYEQY | TRBV4-1
SARPDRAHTEAF | TRBV20-1
ASSLFRGAREDTQY | TRBV7-8
ATSDPSGGGYEQF | TRBV24-1
ASSSSGGLNEQF | TRBV3-1
ASSQGLGGLNYGYT | TRBV4-2
ANSPDRMNGYT | TRBV7-9
ASSGTEYGYT | TRBV6-1
SGRNARDNDIQY | TRBV29-1
ASSQDRQANQPQH | TRBV4-2
ASSVAAGGGTGELF | TRBV9
ASSLVPSLSDTQY | TRBV7-2
ASSSGHSSSYEQY | TRBV9
ASSQDFPLGAKNIQY | TRBV4-1
ASSSGDGFSYNEQF | TRBV11-2
ASSKAGENQETQY | TRBV21-1
ASRVQGRSNQPQH | TRBV28
SANREYNEQF | TRBV20-1
ASSGQPNTEAF | TRBV11-3
ASSPRDSRNTEAF | TRBV7-6
ASSRGTGDEKLF | TRBV5-1
ASSQGGTGGDEQY | TRBV4-3
SVLAGGPYLAKNIQY | TRBV29-1
SANGQGVHEQY | TRBV20-1
ASSQGQGWDNYGYT | TRBV28
ASSYSTAGAQY | TRBV6-5
SARDRDYNEQF | TRBV20-1
ASSYARGNYGYT | TRBV6-2/TRBV6-3
ASRKPSGQGGPSGANVLT | TRBV6-2/TRBV6-3
ASSSRQGTSYEQY | TRBV11-2
SVEDRQGPYEQY | TRBV29-1
ASSGQGAEQPQH | TRBV18
SAEPGLAGRHWDEQF | TRBV20-1
ASSRRAGGYNEQF | TRBV12-3/TRBV12-4
ASSQPTPYEQY | TRBV6-6
ASSPRVQDGNQPQH | TRBV18
ASSFPAGELF | TRBV6-2/TRBV6-3
ASSPELLLASTDTQY | TRBV27
ASRETGTAY | TRBV6-5
SAIRLAGDQETQY | TRBV20-1